The TCR beta chain described here comes from a study of beta chain features in type 1 diabetes. Broader study findings: Naive, central memory and regulatory TCRB repertoires appeared more similar among patients than healthy donors.

This CDR3 has 14 residues. The V gene's germline CDR1 is SEHNR and CDR2 FQNEAQ (reference sequence). The V and J ends lost 5 bases and 7 bases respectively, with 15 bases between them. This clone was found a few times. What it binds is not known. Expressed TCRB transcripts were sequenced after all isolated RNA was converted to cDNA. Method: immunoSEQ multiplex PCR; TCRdb's copy keeps in-frame clones and lacks some. The sample consists of more than 350,000 clones, over 10% of them appearing once. V gene TRBV7-9 combines with J gene TRBJ2-1; D gene unclear. Material for sequencing was naive CD4+ T cells from blood. The origin of this receptor is a woman younger than 35 in good health. The CDR3 region has the DNA TGTGCCAGCAGCCCCCTAGGTCTGGGGAATGAGCAGTTCTTC. This encodes CASSPLGLGNEQFF.